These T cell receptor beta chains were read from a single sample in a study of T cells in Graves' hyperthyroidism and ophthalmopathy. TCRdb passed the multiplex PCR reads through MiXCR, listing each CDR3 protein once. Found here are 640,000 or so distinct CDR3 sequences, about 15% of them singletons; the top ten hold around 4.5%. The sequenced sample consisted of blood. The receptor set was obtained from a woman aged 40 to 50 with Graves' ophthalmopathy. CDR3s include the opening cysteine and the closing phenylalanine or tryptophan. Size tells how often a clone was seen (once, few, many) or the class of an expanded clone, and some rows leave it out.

CASSLYYSGNTIYF	TRBV2	-
CASSYVGGSNEQYF	TRBV6-5	many
CASSLVRSRSYNSPLHF	TRBV11-2	many
CASSAELAGELFF	TRBV12-3/TRBV12-4	-
CASSQAVYGDRGLVQYF	TRBV4-3	many
CASSASSLLAGPSWAQYF	TRBV28	few
CASKVYLSAEAFF	TRBV7-8	many
CSVDPQMTGGEYGYTF	TRBV29-1	-
CASIPYLGRESFSYEQYF	TRBV6-4	many
CASSASPGHDRGETQYF	TRBV9	many
CASSSGRFETQYF	TRBV7-2	many
CATKGSYEQYF	TRBV6-1	many
CASSSGQGSYGYTF	TRBV28	many
CSARSSSALTEAFF	TRBV20-1	many
CASSEGGQGLSYEQYF	TRBV12-3/TRBV12-4	many
CASSAASGTETQYF	TRBV2	many
CASSYSQGNPTEQYF	TRBV6-5	many
CASSYTYQREGLQETQYF	TRBV6-5	-
CASSNPGLQETQYF	TRBV7-8	-
CASSGALSQGGKNIQYF	TRBV5-4	once
CASSLIRDTGELFF	TRBV5-1	few
CASNWDRYNSPLHF	TRBV28	many
CASSPGTGGSEAFF	TRBV3-1	many
CAWSRQGNTEAFF	TRBV30	many
CASSDGFAAEAFF	TRBV25-1	many
CASSKDQVIRYTF	TRBV6-2/TRBV6-3	once
CASEDRAYDYTF	TRBV28	many
CASSSEVFADEQYF	TRBV7-2	many
CASSLFLGGTGGNQPQHF	TRBV12-3/TRBV12-4	-
CASSPKRDRQETQYF	TRBV14	many
CASSIYGEETQYF	TRBV19	many
CASTLGQGSGYTF	TRBV7-9	many
CASIATGSGTEAFF	TRBV6-1	many
CASSFSRAEAFF	TRBV12-3/TRBV12-4	few
CASSLGTTGDGETQYF	TRBV7-7	many
CSVGLAGAEQYF	TRBV29-1	many
CASSLQRTGNTGELFF	TRBV6-2/TRBV6-3	-
CASSSSRDRGVETQYF	TRBV27	-
CASSEGTENQPQHF	TRBV28	many
CSVPTVNYGYTF	TRBV29-1	many
CASSDRTRVATGELFF	TRBV6-1	many
CASSVTGNTEAFF	TRBV2	many
CASGMTGYLEQYF	TRBV28	many
CASSYQPPGQGHGYTF	TRBV6-5	-
CATQGTTETQYF	TRBV6-5	few
CASSFGGYKNIQYF	TRBV28	many
CAWSPGGVDTEAFF	TRBV30	many
CASRMLAGGSTQYF	TRBV12-3/TRBV12-4	-
CASSPRDRGVRQETQYF	TRBV13	-
CAISTAGGPYEQYF	TRBV28	many
CSVDPSGATGELFF	TRBV29-1	many
CASRLGAQGTNTGELFF	TRBV7-6	few
CASSLADRRNTEAFF	TRBV5-6	many
CAISDGGLSNQPQHF	TRBV10-3	many
CASSYSPDFYEQYF	TRBV6-5	many
CASSTGTGGAETQYF	TRBV5-5	many
CASSQEWGRETQYF	TRBV4-3	many